The 27 T cell receptor beta chains below all came from one sample that was sequenced in a study of T cells in Graves' hyperthyroidism and ophthalmopathy. It was RNA transcripts that yielded the amplified TCR beta CDR3 regions. The TCR CDR3 first-round RT-PCR relied on the HTBI primer set. TCRdb recomputed calls from the multiplex PCR reads with MiXCR, one row per CDR3 protein. Of 500,000 or so distinct CDR3 sequences listed, 15% to 20% were seen once; the top ten hold less than 30%. Specimen: blood. These receptors were obtained from a woman younger than 45 with Graves' ophthalmopathy.

About this clonotype itself: One base away lies a much larger clone, so this may be a sequencing read error. The V gene is TRBV9, the J gene TRBJ2-2, with 12 bases lining up with TRBD2. The V gene end was trimmed by 0 bases and the J gene end by 6 bases; junction bases not matched to a gene: 3. The germline gives CDR1 SGDLS, CDR2 YYNGEE. This CDR3 is built from 16 residues. The DNA for the CDR3 is TGTGCCAGCAGCGTAGGACTAGCGGGAGCGGCCGGGGAGCTGTTTTTT. It encodes CASSVGLAGAAGELFF.

The sample holds many counts of this clonotype. J is TRBJ2-7 and V is TRBV5-1; 7 positions match TRBD2. J lost 1 base, V lost 1 base, and 5 bases had no gene match. The CDR3 is 15 residues long. Germline V gene sequence: CDR1 SGHRS, CDR2 YFSETQ. The CDR3 protein is CASSLFPSGSYEQYF. The CDR3 DNA is TGCGCCAGCAGCTTGTTCCCTAGCGGATCCTACGAGCAGTACTTC.

This clonotype was observed a handful of times. This sequence joins TRBV7-9 and TRBJ2-7, with D unresolved. V was trimmed by 4 bases and J by 2 bases, leaving 9 bases between them. Germline V CDR1 and CDR2: SEHNR, FQNEAQ (reference sequence). The CDR3 is made up of 13 amino acids. CDR3 sequence: CASSSPAPYEQYF. For the CDR3, the DNA is TGTGCCAGCAGCTCGCCGGCTCCCTACGAGCAGTACTTC.

CDR3 nucleotide sequence: TGCAGTGCTAGTCAAGGGACTAGCGGGAGTAGTGAGCAGTACTTC. As protein: CSASQGTSGSSEQYF. The gene calls are TRBV20-1 and TRBJ2-7; TRBD2 aligns across 14 bases. Looked up from germline, CDR1 is DFQATT and CDR2 is SNEGSKA (reference sequence). V shed 3 bases, J shed 7 bases, and the junction held 8 bases outside the gene matches. This CDR3 contains 15 residues.

CDR3 DNA sequence: TGCAGTGCCCGATACCCACTAGCGGGAGCTCGCAATGAGCAGTTCTTC. It codes for CSARYPLAGARNEQFF. The V gene is TRBV20-1, the J gene TRBJ2-1, with 11 bases lining up with TRBD2. This CDR3 comprises 16 residues. Germline CDR1 is DFQATT and CDR2 is SNEGSKA (reference sequence). V trimming: 6 bases; J trimming: 6 bases; junction bases outside the gene matches: 13.

The sample holds many counts of this clonotype. This rearrangement joins TRBV15 to TRBJ2-1; TRBD2 might be the D (6 bases). The CDR3 is 12 residues long. Deletions cut 0 bases from V and 10 bases from J, with 7 bases between. Germline CDR1 reads LNHNV; CDR2 reads YYDKDF (reference sequence). Here the CDR3 reads CATSRELAEQFF. The CDR3 nucleotides read TGTGCCACCAGCAGAGAGCTAGCGGAGCAGTTCTTC.

V usage is TRBV10-3 and J usage is TRBJ2-1; D might be TRBD2 (6 bases). V dropped 0 bases and J dropped 7 bases, with 16 bases sitting between them. The CDR3 runs 16 residues. Germline V gene sequence: CDR1 ENHRY, CDR2 SYGVKD. This CDR3 reads CAISESYRGTFNEQFF. The CDR3 bases are TGTGCCATCAGTGAGTCATACCGCGGGACTTTTAATGAGCAGTTCTTC.

The rearrangement uses TRBV25-1 and TRBJ2-5; no clear D. This CDR3 has 14 amino acids. V dropped 3 bases and J dropped 5 bases, with 13 bases sitting between them. The germline V gene has CDR1 MGHDK and CDR2 SYGVNS. The chain's CDR3 is CASSDVGQTETQYF. CDR3 in DNA: TGTGCCAGCAGTGACGTTGGGCAGACGGAGACCCAGTACTTC.

This clonotype was detected ten times or more. J is TRBJ2-1 and V is TRBV28; 8 nucleotides line up with TRBD2. Germline V CDR1 and CDR2: MDHEN, SYDVKM. J gave up 7 bases and V 5 bases, and 7 bases lay outside the gene matches. The CDR3 has 14 residues. This chain's CDR3 is CASSVSGSGNEQFF. The DNA for the CDR3 is TGTGCCAGCAGTGTGAGCGGGAGCGGGAATGAGCAGTTCTTC.

This clonotype was seen ten or more times. This sequence joins TRBV10-3 and TRBJ2-3; a possible D gene is TRBD1 (6 bases). Germline CDR1 reads ENHRY; CDR2 reads SYGVKD. V was pared by 10 bases and J by 3 bases, with 23 bases between. This CDR3 has 16 residues. In DNA, the CDR3 is TGTGCCACCCACGCCGGAACAGGGCTAGGGACAGATACGCAGTATTTT. As protein: CATHAGTGLGTDTQYF.

This clonotype was observed many times. The CDR3 DNA reads TGTGCCAGCAATCCCCGGCGGGCGGTAGAGCAGTACTTC. This encodes CASNPRRAVEQYF. J is TRBJ2-7 and V is TRBV6-2 or TRBV6-3; the D gene is possibly TRBD2 (5 bases). Germline V gene data show CDR1 as MNHEY and CDR2 as SVGEGT. The CDR3 is made up of 13 amino acids. Trimming took off 7 bases at V and 7 bases at J, with 17 bases between the two ends.

The sample holds a few counts of this clonotype. V and J are TRBV20-1 and TRBJ1-5; D gene uncertain. V dropped 3 bases and J dropped 6 bases, with 6 bases sitting between them. CDR3 length: 11 amino acids. CDR1 is DFQATT, CDR2 SNEGSKA, per germline (reference sequence). The CDR3 DNA follows: TGCAGTGCTAGGATAGGTCAGCCCCAGCATTTT. Translated: CSARIGQPQHF.

This clonotype has just a few counts. The chain uses TRBV28 and TRBJ1-6; TRBD1 agrees at 8 bases. Germline assignment: CDR1 MDHEN and CDR2 SYDVKM. The CDR3 has 15 amino acids. J gave up 8 bases and V 2 bases, and 5 bases lay outside the gene matches. The CDR3 is CASSLLGQGYSPLHF. The CDR3 nucleotides read TGTGCCAGCAGTTTACTCGGACAGGGATATTCACCCCTCCACTTT.

This clonotype showed up many times. The chain recombines TRBV30 with TRBJ1-3; D gene ambiguous. Trimming removed 1 base at V and 0 bases at J, with 10 bases between. Germline CDR1 reads GTSNPN; CDR2 reads SVGIG (reference sequence). This CDR3 is built from 15 residues. The CDR3 DNA follows: TGTGCCTGGAGTGACATGGCGGGCTCTGGAAACACCATATATTTT. It specifies CAWSDMAGSGNTIYF.

As DNA, the CDR3 is TGCGCCAGCAGCTCCGTCCCGGGACAGGGGGCAGGCACAGATACGCAGTATTTT. It codes for CASSSVPGQGAGTDTQYF. The chain has TRBV5-1 and TRBJ2-3; 12 bases fit TRBD1. Germline trimming cut 3 bases from V and 1 base from J; bases unmatched to any gene: 9. The CDR3 consists of 18 residues. Looked up from germline, CDR1 is SGHRS and CDR2 is YFSETQ.

This clonotype was detected once. This may come from a read error, since a much larger clone is one base off. The CDR3 does not end in the conserved phenylalanine or tryptophan, so this is likely a read error. This chain's CDR3 is CSARTSGNTGELFS. CDR3 nucleotides: TGCAGTGCACGGACTAGCGGAAACACCGGGGAGCTGTTTTCT. The V gene is TRBV20-1, the J gene TRBJ2-2; 10 nucleotides line up with TRBD2. The CDR3 runs to 14 residues. Germline CDR1 is DFQATT and CDR2 is SNEGSKA (reference sequence). The V gene end was trimmed by 6 bases and the J gene end by 2 bases; junction bases not matched to a gene: 3.

This sequence joins TRBV7-2 and TRBJ2-6, with D hard to call. Trimming took off 9 bases at V and 0 bases at J, with 9 bases between the two ends. Germline-derived CDR1 and CDR2 are SGHTA and FQGNSA. The CDR3 is 14 amino acids. Here the CDR3 reads CASDRSSGANVLTF. DNA for the CDR3: TGTGCCAGTGACCGAAGCTCTGGGGCCAACGTCCTGACTTTC.

This clonotype was seen many times. The chain has TRBV12-3 or TRBV12-4 and TRBJ2-1; possible D gene TRBD1, 5 bases. Between the trimmed V and J ends, which lost 4 bases and 6 bases, there was a span of 10 bases. The CDR3 extends over 13 amino acids. The DNA of the CDR3 is TGTGCCAGCAGTTACCACCAGGGCAATGAGCAGTTCTTC. Its translation is CASSYHQGNEQFF.

In its sample, this clonotype was seen a few times. The V gene is TRBV28, the J gene TRBJ2-1; no clear D. In germline, CDR1 is MDHEN, CDR2 SYDVKM. This CDR3 spans 14 amino acids. V shed 6 bases and J shed 6 bases, with 15 bases lying between them. The CDR3 loop is CASSLTKPSNEQFF. The CDR3 DNA reads TGTGCCAGCAGCCTTACTAAACCATCCAATGAGCAGTTCTTC.

This rearrangement joins TRBV7-3 to TRBJ1-6, with D unclear. V dropped 4 bases and J dropped 3 bases, with 7 bases sitting between them. In germline, CDR1 is SGHTA, CDR2 FQGTGA. CDR3 size: 14 residues. The CDR3 is CASSYGVYNSPLHF. CDR3 DNA: TGTGCCAGCAGCTATGGGGTCTATAATTCACCCCTCCACTTT.

There are many counts of this clonotype. The V and J genes are TRBV19 and TRBJ1-5; D not certain. CDR3 length equals 16 residues. The germline V gene encodes CDR1 LNHDA and CDR2 SQIVND (reference sequence). Trimming stripped 3 bases from V and 1 base from J, with 13 bases between. The CDR3 protein is CASSILGRVSNQPQHF. In DNA form, the CDR3 reads TGTGCCAGTAGTATCCTAGGGAGGGTGAGCAATCAGCCCCAGCATTTT.

About this clonotype itself: A much larger clone differs from this one at a single base, so this may be a read error. The V and J genes are TRBV20-1 and TRBJ2-1; D remains unclear. The CDR3 loop spans 14 amino acids. The germline V gene encodes CDR1 DFQATT and CDR2 SNEGSKA (reference sequence). The CDR3 DNA sequence: TGCAGTGCTAGGTGGCAGGAACTCTACAATGGGCAGTTCTTC. Translated: CSARWQELYNGQFF.

This chain uses TRBV5-1 with TRBJ1-2; no definite D call. Trimming stripped 1 base from V and 1 base from J, with 11 bases between. The germline V gene has CDR1 SGHRS and CDR2 YFSETQ. The CDR3 spans 15 residues. CDR3 bases: TGCGCCAGCAGCTTGCGGCAGGACGTTAACTATGGCTACACCTTC. This codes for CASSLRQDVNYGYTF.

This clonotype appeared a few times. The chain joins TRBV6-6 to TRBJ1-3; 7 bases are a match to TRBD1. Germline lookup yields CDR1 MNHNY and CDR2 SVGAGI (reference sequence). The CDR3 extends over 14 amino acids. The V and J ends lost 2 bases and 4 bases, in that order; junction bases with no gene match: 2. CDR3 region: CASSYGGQGNTIYF. The CDR3 region has the DNA TGTGCCAGCAGTTACGGGGGACAGGGAAACACCATATATTTT.

This clonotype was counted ten times or more. The chain recombines TRBV20-1 with TRBJ1-5, with 9 bases lining up with TRBD1. CDR1 is DFQATT, CDR2 SNEGSKA, per germline (reference sequence). The ends lost 4 bases at V and 7 bases at J; junction bases unmatched: 8. This CDR3 is built from 14 residues. CDR3: CSANSPGQGQPQHF. DNA for the CDR3: TGCAGTGCTAACAGTCCGGGACAGGGCCAGCCCCAGCATTTT.

Many counts were recorded for this clonotype. This chain connects TRBV4-1 to TRBJ2-1, with 7 bases identical to TRBD1. Germline lookup yields CDR1 MGHRA and CDR2 YSYEKL. The CDR3 has 16 residues. Trimming removed 4 bases from V and 0 bases from J; junction bases left unmatched: 6. The CDR3 DNA reads as TGCGCCAGCAGCCTCAGGGACAGTAGCTCCTACAATGAGCAGTTCTTC. Translating it yields CASSLRDSSSYNEQFF.

The chain employs TRBV3-1 and TRBJ2-6; 9 bases match TRBD1. The CDR3 length is 14 residues. The ends lost 10 bases at V and 2 bases at J; junction bases unmatched: 3. CDR1 is LGHDT and CDR2 is YNNKEL in the germline V gene (reference sequence). CDR3 protein: CATRQGAGANVLTF. The CDR3 nucleotides are TGTGCCACCCGACAGGGGGCTGGGGCCAACGTCCTGACTTTC.